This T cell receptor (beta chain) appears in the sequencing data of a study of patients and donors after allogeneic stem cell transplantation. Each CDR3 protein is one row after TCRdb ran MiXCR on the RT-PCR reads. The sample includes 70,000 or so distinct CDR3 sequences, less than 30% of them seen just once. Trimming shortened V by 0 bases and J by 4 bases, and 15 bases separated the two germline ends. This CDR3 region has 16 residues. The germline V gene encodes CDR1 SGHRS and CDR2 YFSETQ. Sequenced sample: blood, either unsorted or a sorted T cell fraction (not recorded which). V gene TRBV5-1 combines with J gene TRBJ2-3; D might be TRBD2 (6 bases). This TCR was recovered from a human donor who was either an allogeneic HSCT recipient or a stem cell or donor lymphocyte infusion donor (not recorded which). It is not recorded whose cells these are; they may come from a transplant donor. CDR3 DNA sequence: TGCGCCAGCAGCTTGGATCTTAGCGGTGCGGCAGATACGCAGTATTTT. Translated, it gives CASSLDLSGAADTQYF.